One sample yielded the 20 T cell receptor beta chains listed below, sequenced in a study of blood T cells in healthy people across ages (dated by TCRdb to between 2014 and 2016). Library preparation used 5' RACE. The reads were generated on an Illumina HiSeq 2500. A second roughly 6 to 11 cycle PCR used a sample-barcoded 5' primer and a J-beta primer mix. The raw public reads went through TCRdb reprocessing: fastp at Q25, MiXCR clone calling, in-frame beta chains kept. Every entry covers one CDR3 protein and lists the most common genes and DNA from its rows. The table for this sample lists hundreds of thousands of distinct CDR3 sequences; around 50% of them were counted only once. Roughly 14% of the sample is held by the ten biggest clonotypes. Sequences were obtained from blood. Every receptor here comes from a woman older than 75 in good health.

The chain is built from TRBV9 and TRBJ2-3; 7 bases match TRBD1. This CDR3 has 16 residues. CDR1 is SGDLS, CDR2 YYNGEE, per germline. Losses at the gene ends were 5 bases for V and 0 bases for J; bases not matched to a gene: 9. CDR3 nucleotide sequence: TGTGCCAGCAGTGCCAATGGGGACAGTAGCACAGATACGCAGTATTTT. Its protein product is CASSANGDSSTDTQYF.

V gene TRBV10-3 combines with J gene TRBJ2-2; D possibly corresponds to TRBD2 (5 bases). Trimming pared 4 bases from V and 5 bases from J, leaving 14 bases between. Germline V gene lookup returns CDR1 ENHRY and CDR2 SYGVKD. This CDR3 spans 15 amino acids. The CDR3 sequence: CAISAEPGRTGELFF. The CDR3 DNA reads TGTGCCATCAGTGCCGAACCGGGGAGAACCGGGGAGCTGTTTTTT.

V usage is TRBV20-1 and J usage is TRBJ1-5; D is unresolved. Germline CDR1 reads DFQATT; CDR2 reads SNEGSKA (reference sequence). There are 12 residues in the CDR3. Deletions cut 5 bases from V and 2 bases from J, with 7 bases between. CDR3 loop: CSALGGNQPQHF. CDR3 bases: TGCAGTGCTTTGGGCGGCAATCAGCCCCAGCATTTT.

V and J are TRBV5-1 and TRBJ2-7, with D possibly being TRBD1 or TRBD2 (6 bases each). The germline V gene has CDR1 SGHRS and CDR2 YFSETQ. The CDR3 has 15 residues. V gave up 4 bases and J gave up 5 bases, with 19 bases separating them. The CDR3 loop is CASSPRGGVPDEQYF. In nucleotides, the CDR3 is TGCGCCAGCAGCCCCAGGGGAGGTGTCCCCGACGAGCAGTACTTC.

The rearrangement links TRBV7-9 to TRBJ2-4; no reliable D call. TRBJ2-7 explains the end of the DNA better; the J call may be wrong. The CDR3 extends over 14 amino acids. CDR1 and CDR2 (germline): SEHNR, FQNEAQ (reference sequence). DNA of the CDR3: TGTGCCAGCAGCTTCGCGGACGTAGTCTACGAGCAGTACTTC. It translates to CASSFADVVYEQYF.

V is TRBV3-1 and J is TRBJ1-1, with 9 bases that match TRBD1. V trimming: 3 bases; J trimming: 5 bases; junction bases outside the gene matches: 7. The CDR3 contains 15 residues. Germline CDR1 reads LGHDT; CDR2 reads YNNKEL (reference sequence). CDR3 bases: TGTGCCAGCAGCCAGGGACAGGGAGGAAGGACTGAAGCTTTCTTT. Its translation is CASSQGQGGRTEAFF.

The V gene is TRBV5-1, the J gene TRBJ1-1, with unresolved D. The CDR3 loop spans 13 amino acids. CDR1 and CDR2 from the germline V gene are SGHRS and YFSETQ. Trimming cost V 0 bases and J 5 bases, with 8 bases left between them. CDR3 in DNA: TGCGCCAGCAGCTTGGAACAAGGAACTGAAGCTTTCTTT. Protein product: CASSLEQGTEAFF.

About this clonotype itself: A much larger clone sits a single nucleotide away, making a read error possible. The chain couples TRBV7-9 to TRBJ2-5, with 7 bases identical to TRBD1. This CDR3 spans 12 amino acids. CDR1 and CDR2 from the germline V gene are SEHNR and FQNEAQ (reference sequence). Losses at the gene ends were 7 bases for V and 6 bases for J; bases not matched to a gene: 5. The CDR3 protein is CASNTGVKTQYF. In nucleotides, the CDR3 is TGTGCCAGCAATACAGGGGTTAAGACCCAGTACTTC.

This clonotype was counted a single time. A much larger clonotype is one base distant, so this may be a read error. The chain carries TRBV10-3 and TRBJ2-5; 7 bases line up with TRBD2. Judging by the DNA end, TRBJ2-7 fits better; the J call may be wrong. Germline CDR1 ENHRY, CDR2 SYGVKD. This CDR3 is built from 12 residues. The DNA for the CDR3 is TGTGCCATCACCCGGGGGGTTGACGAGCAGTACTTC. It is translated as CAITRGVDEQYF.

This sequence joins TRBV12-3 or TRBV12-4 and TRBJ1-5, with 9 bases identical to TRBD1. The CDR3 extends over 17 amino acids. J was trimmed by 2 bases and V by 4 bases; bases with no gene match: 9. Here the CDR3 DNA reads TGTGCCAGCAGTTCCAAAGGGACAGGGTTGGGCAATCAGCCCCAGCATTTT. Its translation: CASSSKGTGLGNQPQHF.

A word on this clonotype: A much larger clone differs from this one at a single base, so this may be a read error. V gene TRBV12-3 or TRBV12-4 combines with J gene TRBJ2-5; maybe TRBD2 (6 bases). The V gene lost 3 bases and the J gene lost 11 bases, with 19 bases spanning the gap. The CDR3 length is 14 residues. The CDR3 DNA follows: TGTGCCAGCAGTTTGGAGGGGTCTTCGGGGGAGCAGTACTTC. As protein: CASSLEGSSGEQYF.

This clonotype was counted at least ten times. The genes are TRBV10-3 and TRBJ2-7; D not resolved. The length of the CDR3 is 11 residues. Germline V lookup: CDR1 ENHRY, CDR2 SYGVKD. Trimming took 5 bases from V and 2 from J, leaving 4 bases between them. The CDR3 sequence: CAISTAYEQYF. CDR3 coding DNA: TGTGCCATCAGTACAGCCTACGAGCAGTACTTC.

With regard to this clonotype: This sequence may be a read error, since a much larger clone differs from it by one base. The gene calls are TRBV19 and TRBJ1-5, with D maybe TRBD1 (6 bases). V lost 7 bases and J 6 bases, leaving 19 bases between the germline ends. Germline CDR1 reads LNHDA; CDR2 reads SQIVND (reference sequence). The CDR3 totals 15 residues. The DNA of the CDR3 is TGTGCCAGTACCACCTCCTACAGGGCAGGTCAGCCCCAGCATTTT. Translated: CASTTSYRAGQPQHF. Complete variable domain (other parts from reference TRBV19 and TRBJ1-5): DGGITQSPKYLFRKEGQNVTLSCEQNLNHDAMYWYRQDPGQGLRLIYYSQIVNDFQKGDIAEGYSVSREKKESFPLTVTSAQKNPTAFYLCASTTSYRAGQPQHFGDGTRLSIL.

This rearrangement joins TRBV7-2 to TRBJ2-3; no firm D call. Germline V gene sequence: CDR1 SGHTA, CDR2 FQGNSA. Trimming stripped 4 bases from V and 2 bases from J, with 10 bases between. This CDR3 contains 14 residues. CDR3 sequence (DNA): TGTGCCAGCAGCTCACAGAGACTCACAGATACGCAGTATTTT. It is translated as CASSSQRLTDTQYF.

The V and J genes are TRBV7-2 and TRBJ1-5; D is perhaps TRBD1 (6 bases). Germline V gene lookup returns CDR1 SGHTA and CDR2 FQGNSA. Trimming stripped 5 bases from V and 6 bases from J, with 17 bases between. This CDR3 contains 15 residues. DNA of the CDR3: TGTGCCAGCAGCGTAAGGGGGGCCCCGGGTCAGCCCCAGCATTTT. This codes for CASSVRGAPGQPQHF.

Regarding this clonotype: The junction shows a germline mismatch at one end, possibly a read error. The chain joins TRBV24-1 to TRBJ2-2; 7 nucleotides agree with TRBD2. Germline loops: CDR1 KGHDR, CDR2 SFDVKD. The CDR3 sequence is 17 residues long. The CDR3, as DNA: TGCGCCACTAGCAGAAACCTAGCGGCCGCGAACACCAGGGAGCTGTTTTTT. Its protein product is CATSRNLAAANTRELFF.

The chain has TRBV5-1 and TRBJ2-6; D unresolved. There are 14 residues in the CDR3. CDR1 and CDR2 from the germline V gene are SGHRS and YFSETQ. Trimming cost V 4 bases and J 2 bases, with 7 bases left between them. The CDR3 protein is CASSGVTGANVLTF. The CDR3 DNA reads as TGCGCCAGCAGCGGGGTAACTGGGGCCAACGTCCTGACTTTC.

This clonotype has ten or more counts. The chain couples TRBV12-3 or TRBV12-4 to TRBJ1-6; no reliable D call. CDR3 size: 14 residues. The V and J ends lost 0 bases and 5 bases respectively, with 5 bases between them. The CDR3 sequence is CASSLAGNNSPLHF. CDR3 coding DNA: TGTGCCAGCAGTTTAGCAGGGAATAATTCACCCCTCCACTTT.

In regard to this clonotype: Sequence at one end of the junction differs from germline and may be a read error. The V call is TRBV6-5, the J call TRBJ1-2, with a weak D call TRBD1 (6 bases). The CDR3 covers 15 residues. Germline V gene lookup returns CDR1 MNHEY and CDR2 SVGAGI. Written as DNA, the CDR3 is TGTGCCAGCGGTTACGGACAGAGCCAGAACTATGGCTACACCTTC. This translates into CASGYGQSQNYGYTF.

In DNA form, the CDR3 reads TGTGCCAGCAGCCAAGGGGGAGACAGTAGAGTAAACATTCAGTACTTC. This translates into CASSQGGDSRVNIQYF. This chain uses TRBV3-1 with TRBJ2-4; D is perhaps TRBD1 or TRBD2 (5 bases each). V shed 1 base and J shed 6 bases, with 16 bases lying between them. CDR3 length: 16 residues. Germline V gene data show CDR1 as LGHDT and CDR2 as YNNKEL (reference sequence).